This TCR beta chain emerged from a study of T cell responses to AZD1222 COVID-19 vaccine. Profiling relied on immunoSEQ multiplex PCR, and the TCRdb table lists in-frame clones only, not all of them. The sample consists of around 100,000 clones, 85% to 90% of them appearing once. V lost 4 bases to trimming and J lost 5 bases; unmatched junction nucleotides: 12. CDR3 length: 17 residues. CDR1 SEHNR and CDR2 FQNEAQ come from the germline V gene (reference sequence). The material sequenced was peripheral blood, taken on day 0 of AZD1222 vaccination. The sequence derives from an adult in good health. The chain uses TRBV7-9 and TRBJ2-5; TRBD2 aligns across 11 bases. CDR3 region: CASSYGLTSGGEETQYF. The CDR3 DNA is TGTGCCAGCAGCTATGGGCTAACTAGCGGGGGTGAGGAGACCCAGTACTTC.